This T cell receptor beta chain emerged from a study of HIV-infected children after antiretroviral therapy interruption. Whole-study context: Interruption-arm sampling covered weeks 0, 12, interruption end (24 or 48), and about 3 years post-study.

This clonotype was observed many times. The CDR3 covers 13 residues. From germline, CDR1 is LNHDA and CDR2 SQIVND (reference sequence). The ends were cut back, 5 bases at V and 2 bases at J, with 9 bases in the middle. The TCR library was built from RNA with a 3' RACE protocol and unique molecular identifiers. MiXCR, run by TCRdb on the 3' RACE reads, gives a single entry per CDR3 protein. The sample carries about 86,000 distinct CDR3 sequences, 6.9% recorded once. Specified treatment: PENTA 11 planned treatment interruption arm or continuous ART arm. The sequence was collected from a pool of human donors with HIV. The sample in question was CD45RA+ CD4+ T cells from PBMCs, pooled from several time points, obtained from a donor given antiretroviral therapy, either interrupted or continuous. Regarding subset: naive CD4+ CD45RA+ CD45RO- T cells. This chain uses TRBV19 with TRBJ1-2; D is perhaps TRBD1 (5 bases). CDR3 loop: CASSLQANYGYTF. CDR3 nucleotides: TGTGCCAGTAGTTTACAGGCGAACTATGGCTACACCTTC.